The 25 T cell receptor beta chains given below trace back to one sample, sequenced in a study of cytomegalovirus exposure and HLA in healthy donors. The PCR contained 60 Vbeta and 13 Jbeta primers. Clones were sequenced by immunoSEQ multiplex PCR, and TCRdb holds only the in-frame ones, with some missing. The sample holds some 160,000 clones, nearly 80% seen once. The sample taken for sequencing was PBMCs. The source is a woman aged 30 to 39 in good health and CMV-seronegative.

The chain is built from TRBV25-1 and TRBJ2-3, with 12 bases that match TRBD1. This CDR3 has 16 residues. The V and J ends lost 5 bases and 4 bases, in that order; junction bases with no gene match: 7. From germline, CDR1 is MGHDK and CDR2 SYGVNS. CDR3 sequence reads: CASSLGQGAGADTQYF. CDR3 nucleotide sequence: TGTGCCAGCAGTTTGGGACAGGGGGCCGGCGCAGATACGCAGTATTTT.

Turning to this clone: The same CDR3 can be traced to other DNA sequences in this sample. V usage is TRBV6-5 and J usage is TRBJ1-1; D may be TRBD1 (6 bases). CDR1 and CDR2 (germline): MNHEY, SVGAGI. The CDR3 is made up of 14 amino acids. The V and J ends lost 2 bases and 1 base respectively, with 8 bases between them. The CDR3 is CASSYGGANTEAFF. CDR3 nucleotides: TGTGCCAGCAGTTACGGGGGGGCGAACACTGAAGCTTTCTTT.

The chain is built from TRBV11-2 and TRBJ1-2; no clear D gene. Germline assignment: CDR1 SGHAT and CDR2 FQNNGV. The CDR3 extends over 14 amino acids. V lost 6 bases and J lost 2, with 13 bases in between. The CDR3 region has the DNA TGTGCCAGCAGAGTCTCGGCAGGCAACTATGGCTACACCTTC. Its translation is CASRVSAGNYGYTF.

This clone was counted only a few times. The chain combines TRBV11-2 with TRBJ1-1; 7 bases align to TRBD1. The CDR3 has 15 residues. CDR1 is SGHAT, CDR2 FQNNGV, per germline. With V trimmed by 4 bases and J by 4 bases, 9 bases remained unmatched. CDR3 nucleotides: TGTGCCAGCAGCTCCACAGGGGCACGGAGCACTGAAGCTTTCTTT. Translating gives CASSSTGARSTEAFF.

The table lists this clone with a few counts. This chain joins TRBV2 and TRBJ1-1; TRBD1 matches at 10 bases. The ends lost 3 bases at V and 8 bases at J; junction bases unmatched: 12. The CDR3 is 16 residues long. The V gene's germline CDR1 is SNHLY and CDR2 FYNNEI. The CDR3 DNA follows: TGTGCCAGCAGTGACCGACAGGGGGCGAGATTGGGCGAAGCTTTCTTT. Translated: CASSDRQGARLGEAFF. Combining the CDR3 with reference TRBV2 and TRBJ1-1 gives the whole variable domain EPEVTQTPSHQVTQMGQEVILRCVPISNHLYFYWYRQILGQKVEFLVSFYNNEISEKSEIFDDQFSVERPDGSNFTLKIRSTKLEDSAMYFCASSDRQGARLGEAFFGQGTRLTVV.

The V call is TRBV15, the J call TRBJ1-5; 8 bases are shared with TRBD1. CDR3 size: 20 residues. CDR1 LNHNV and CDR2 YYDKDF come from the germline V gene (reference sequence). Trimming took 1 base from V and 0 from J; bases not matched to a gene: 14. CDR3 amino acids: CATSRVGRTGRKPSNQPQHF. The CDR3 DNA follows: TGTGCCACCAGCAGAGTAGGGAGGACAGGGCGGAAACCTAGCAATCAGCCCCAGCATTTT.

V usage is TRBV23-1 and J usage is TRBJ2-1; D possibly corresponds to TRBD2 (6 bases). TRBV23-1 is labeled an ORF, and its function is uncertain. There are 17 residues in the CDR3. V lost 4 bases and J lost 0, with 16 bases in between. CDR3 DNA sequence: TGCGCCAGCAGTCGATTAGGGTTCGGGAGCTCCTACAATGAGCAGTTCTTC. It yields the protein CASSRLGFGSSYNEQFF.

This rearrangement joins TRBV5-1 to TRBJ2-7; the match to TRBD2 covers 8 bases. V shed 0 bases, J shed 5 bases, and the junction held 7 bases outside the gene matches. From germline, CDR1 is SGHRS and CDR2 YFSETQ. The CDR3 length is 15 residues. CDR3 nucleotide sequence: TGCGCCAGCAGCTTGGGTTCTAGCGGGTTTGACGAGCAGTACTTC. It encodes CASSLGSSGFDEQYF. Using reference TRBV5-1 and TRBJ2-7 for the parts outside the CDR3, the full variable domain is KAGVTQTPRYLIKTRGQQVTLSCSPISGHRSVSWYQQTPGQGLQFLFEYFSETQRNKGNFPGRFSGRQFSNSRSEMNVSTLELGDSALYLCASSLGSSGFDEQYFGPGTRLTVT.

This clone appeared a single time. V gene TRBV27 combines with J gene TRBJ1-2; unclear D gene. Trimming removed 5 bases at V and 2 bases at J, with 12 bases between. Per the germline V gene, CDR1 is MNHEY and CDR2 is SMNVEV (reference sequence). The CDR3 spans 14 residues. The CDR3 protein is CASSPRTLNYGYTF. The CDR3 nucleotides are TGTGCCAGCAGTCCCCGGACTCTAAACTATGGCTACACCTTC.

The J gene is TRBJ1-1, the V gene TRBV19; D remains unclear. Germline V gene lookup returns CDR1 LNHDA and CDR2 SQIVND (reference sequence). V shed 6 bases and J shed 0 bases, with 5 bases lying between them. The length of the CDR3 is 12 residues. CDR3 protein: CASRNMNTEAFF. The CDR3 DNA follows: TGTGCCAGTAGGAACATGAACACTGAAGCTTTCTTT. Complete variable domain (other parts from reference TRBV19 and TRBJ1-1): DGGITQSPKYLFRKEGQNVTLSCEQNLNHDAMYWYRQDPGQGLRLIYYSQIVNDFQKGDIAEGYSVSREKKESFPLTVTSAQKNPTAFYLCASRNMNTEAFFGQGTRLTVV.

This chain uses TRBV5-4 with TRBJ2-5; 7 bases align to TRBD2. Per germline, CDR1 SGHNT and CDR2 YYREEE (reference sequence). The CDR3 is 15 residues long. The ends lost 0 bases at V and 4 bases at J; junction bases unmatched: 6. CDR3 bases: TGTGCCAGCAGCTTGGGGGAGGGAATCCGAGAGACCCAGTACTTC. Amino acid sequence: CASSLGEGIRETQYF. The whole variable domain, filled in from reference TRBV5-4 and TRBJ2-5, reads ETGVTQSPTHLIKTRGQQVTLRCSSQSGHNTVSWYQQALGQGPQFIFQYYREEENGRGNFPPRFSGLQFPNYSSELNVNALELDDSALYLCASSLGEGIRETQYFGPGTRLLVL.

This clone was counted a few times. The gene calls are TRBV2 and TRBJ1-1, with TRBD1 matching over 8 bases. The CDR3 length is 14 residues. V gave up 6 bases and J gave up 6 bases; unmatched junction bases: 9. CDR1 SNHLY and CDR2 FYNNEI come from the germline V gene. CDR3 amino acids: CASRTKDRGSEAFF. As DNA, the CDR3 is TGTGCCAGCAGAACAAAAGACAGGGGTTCTGAAGCTTTCTTT.

The rearrangement joins TRBV15 to TRBJ1-6; possibly TRBD1 for D (6 bases). Trimming stripped 1 base from V and 14 bases from J, with 9 bases between. The CDR3 is 12 residues long. CDR1 is LNHNV, CDR2 YYDKDF, per germline (reference sequence). The DNA for the CDR3 is TGTGCCACCAGCAGAGGAGGGGGTGCCCTCCACTTT. Amino acid sequence: CATSRGGGALHF.

This chain links TRBV9 with TRBJ1-1; D is perhaps TRBD1 (5 bases). CDR1 and CDR2 from the germline V gene are SGDLS and YYNGEE. The CDR3 sequence is 12 residues long. V was cut by 4 bases and J by 7 bases, with 11 bases left in between. CDR3 DNA: TGTGCCAGCAGCCCATGGGGGGGTGAAGCTTTCTTT. This translates into CASSPWGGEAFF.

The V call is TRBV5-6, the J call TRBJ2-2, with TRBD1 matching 10 bases. Germline V gene lookup returns CDR1 SGHDT and CDR2 YYEEEE. V lost 2 bases to trimming and J lost 6 bases; unmatched junction nucleotides: 4. The CDR3 length is 15 residues. CDR3 DNA sequence: TGTGCCAGCAGCTTCAGGACAGGGGGTCCCGGGGAGCTGTTTTTT. It yields the protein CASSFRTGGPGELFF.

J is TRBJ1-1 and V is TRBV2; a weak D match, TRBD1 (5 bases). Germline values: CDR1 SNHLY, CDR2 FYNNEI. The CDR3 sequence is 15 residues long. Trimming left V 7 bases short and J 1 base short, with 16 bases between. CDR3 nucleotides: TGTGCCAGCAAAGAACAGGCCCCGTCGAACACTGAAGCTTTCTTT. It codes for CASKEQAPSNTEAFF.

The chain couples TRBV5-1 to TRBJ1-4, with 7 bases lining up with TRBD1. The germline CDR1 and CDR2 sequences are SGHRS and YFSETQ. V lost 2 bases to trimming and J lost 5 bases; unmatched junction nucleotides: 6. The CDR3 is made up of 15 amino acids. Here the CDR3 reads CASSLQGTANEKLFF. In DNA, the CDR3 is TGCGCCAGCAGCTTACAAGGGACAGCAAATGAAAAACTGTTTTTT.

Only a few counts were recorded for this clone. This sequence joins TRBV5-1 and TRBJ1-1; the D is unclear. CDR1 is SGHRS, CDR2 YFSETQ, per germline. The germline V and J ends were trimmed by 4 bases and 5 bases, with 15 bases remaining between them. The CDR3 is made up of 14 amino acids. The CDR3 region has the DNA TGCGCCAGCAGCACGCGGGGAAGAGAAACTGAAGCTTTCTTT. Translated: CASSTRGRETEAFF.

The chain employs TRBV6-1 and TRBJ1-1, with 7 bases aligning to TRBD1. V was pared by 1 base and J by 7 bases, with 6 bases of the junction left unmatched. Germline CDR1 MNHNS, CDR2 SASEGT. CDR3 size: 14 residues. The CDR3 region has the DNA TGTGCCAGCAGTGAAGGCAGGGGGATGGGTGAAGCTTTCTTT. Its protein is CASSEGRGMGEAFF.

This chain connects TRBV4-1 to TRBJ2-2, with no clear D. Germline CDR1 reads MGHRA; CDR2 reads YSYEKL. Trimming pared 0 bases from V and 7 bases from J, leaving 12 bases between. This CDR3 region has 15 residues. CDR3 in amino acids: CASSQERRRNGELFF. The CDR3 DNA follows: TGCGCCAGCAGCCAAGAAAGGAGACGGAACGGGGAGCTGTTTTTT.

The chain uses TRBV2 and TRBJ1-2, with 7 bases that match TRBD1. Germline-derived CDR1 and CDR2 are SNHLY and FYNNEI. J lost 0 bases, V lost 6 bases, and 7 bases had no gene match. The CDR3 is 15 amino acids. The CDR3 loop reads CASSYNRGTNYGYTF. The CDR3 DNA reads as TGTGCCAGCAGCTACAACAGGGGAACTAACTATGGCTACACCTTC.

The rearrangement joins TRBV4-2 to TRBJ1-1; TRBD1 matches at 7 bases. Losses at the gene ends were 4 bases for V and 4 bases for J; bases not matched to a gene: 6. The CDR3 extends over 14 amino acids. Germline CDR1 reads LGHNA; CDR2 reads YNFKEQ. The CDR3 coding sequence is TGTGCCAGCAGCCCAGATGACAGGGCCACTGAAGCTTTCTTT. The encoded protein is CASSPDDRATEAFF.

The table lists this clone with a few counts. The CDR3 nucleotides are TGTGCCAGCAGACTAAGGGACACCGGCCCGGGAAACACCATATATTTT. Protein: CASRLRDTGPGNTIYF. J is TRBJ1-3 and V is TRBV5-6; weak D call: TRBD1 (6 bases). Trimming took 5 bases from V and 4 from J, leaving 19 bases between them. The CDR3 runs 16 residues. CDR1 is SGHDT, CDR2 YYEEEE, per germline.

The rearrangement joins TRBV6-1 to TRBJ1-4; TRBD1 agrees at 8 bases. Germline loops: CDR1 MNHNS, CDR2 SASEGT. The CDR3 length is 15 residues. V gave up 2 bases and J gave up 7 bases; unmatched junction bases: 6. CDR3 nucleotides: TGTGCCAGCAGTGAAAAGTGGACAGGGTTTGAAAAACTGTTTTTT. Amino acid sequence: CASSEKWTGFEKLFF.

The CDR3 region has the DNA TGCGCCAGTAAGGACGGAGGAGATACGCAGTATTTT. Protein product: CASKDGGDTQYF. The chain couples TRBV5-1 to TRBJ2-3; a possible D gene is TRBD2 (5 bases). In germline, CDR1 is SGHRS, CDR2 YFSETQ. This CDR3 is 12 amino acids long. The V end was cut by 8 bases, the J end by 5 bases, with 12 bases between.